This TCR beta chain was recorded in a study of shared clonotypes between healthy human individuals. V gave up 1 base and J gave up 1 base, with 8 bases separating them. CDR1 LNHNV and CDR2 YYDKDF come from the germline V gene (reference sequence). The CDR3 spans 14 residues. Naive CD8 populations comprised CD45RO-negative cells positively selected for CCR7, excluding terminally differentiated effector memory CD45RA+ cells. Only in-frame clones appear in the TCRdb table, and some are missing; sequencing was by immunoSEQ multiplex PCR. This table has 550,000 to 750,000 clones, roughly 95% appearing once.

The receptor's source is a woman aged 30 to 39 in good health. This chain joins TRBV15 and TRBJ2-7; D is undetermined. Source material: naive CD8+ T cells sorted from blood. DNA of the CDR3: TGTGCCACCAGCAGAGGGGTTGAGTCCTACGAGCAGTACTTC. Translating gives CATSRGVESYEQYF.